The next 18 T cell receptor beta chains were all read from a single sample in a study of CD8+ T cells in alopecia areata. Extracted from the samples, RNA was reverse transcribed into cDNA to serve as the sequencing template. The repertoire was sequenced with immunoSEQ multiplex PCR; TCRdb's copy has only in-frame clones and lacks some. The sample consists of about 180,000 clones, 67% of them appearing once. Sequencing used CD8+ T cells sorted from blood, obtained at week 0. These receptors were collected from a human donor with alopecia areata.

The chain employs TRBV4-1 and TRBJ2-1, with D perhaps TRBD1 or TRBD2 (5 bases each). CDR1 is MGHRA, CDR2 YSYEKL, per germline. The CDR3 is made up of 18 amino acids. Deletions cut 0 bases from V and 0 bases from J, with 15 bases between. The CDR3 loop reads CASSQDYRTGSSYNEQFF. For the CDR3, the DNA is TGCGCCAGCAGCCAAGATTACAGGACGGGGAGCTCCTACAATGAGCAGTTCTTC.

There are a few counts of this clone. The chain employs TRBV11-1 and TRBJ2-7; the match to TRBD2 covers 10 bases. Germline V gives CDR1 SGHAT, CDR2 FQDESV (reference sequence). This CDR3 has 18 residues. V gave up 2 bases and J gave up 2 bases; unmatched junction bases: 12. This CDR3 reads CASSLNAAGGPIPYEQYF. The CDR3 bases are TGTGCCAGCAGCTTAAACGCAGCGGGGGGGCCGATCCCCTACGAGCAGTACTTC.

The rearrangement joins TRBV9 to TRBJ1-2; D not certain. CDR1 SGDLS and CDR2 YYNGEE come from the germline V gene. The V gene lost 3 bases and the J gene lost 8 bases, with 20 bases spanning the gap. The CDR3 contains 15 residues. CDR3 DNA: TGTGCCAGCAGCGCCCGACCGGACGGATTTCAAGGCTACACCTTC. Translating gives CASSARPDGFQGYTF.

In nucleotides, the CDR3 is TGTGCCAGCAGCTTCGGGACTAGCGGGGGTAATGAGCAGTTCTTC. This translates into CASSFGTSGGNEQFF. The gene calls are TRBV11-2 and TRBJ2-1, with 14 bases fitting TRBD2. Germline CDR1 and CDR2: SGHAT and FQNNGV. With 3 bases clipped from V and 7 bases from J, the junction kept 2 bases outside the gene matches. There are 15 residues in the CDR3.

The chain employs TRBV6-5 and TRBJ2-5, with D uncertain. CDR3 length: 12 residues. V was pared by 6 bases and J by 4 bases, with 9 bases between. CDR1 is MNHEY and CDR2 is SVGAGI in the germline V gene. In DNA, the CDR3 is TGTGCCAGCAGGGGCCCTCCAGAGACCCAGTACTTC. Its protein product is CASRGPPETQYF.

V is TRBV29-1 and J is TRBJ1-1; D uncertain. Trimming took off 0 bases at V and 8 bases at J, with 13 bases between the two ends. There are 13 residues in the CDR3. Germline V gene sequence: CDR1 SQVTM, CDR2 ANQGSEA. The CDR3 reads CSVEDWESDEAFF. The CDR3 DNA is TGCAGCGTTGAAGACTGGGAGTCGGACGAAGCTTTCTTT.

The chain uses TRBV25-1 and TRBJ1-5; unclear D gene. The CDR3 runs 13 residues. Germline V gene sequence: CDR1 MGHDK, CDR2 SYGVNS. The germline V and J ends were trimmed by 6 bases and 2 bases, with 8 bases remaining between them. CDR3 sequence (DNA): TGTGCCAGCAGGGGATGGGGCAATCAGCCCCAGCATTTT. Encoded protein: CASRGWGNQPQHF.

The CDR3 loop is CASRDELNTEAFF. In DNA, the CDR3 is TGTGCCAGCCGAGACGAGTTAAACACTGAAGCTTTCTTT. The V and J genes are TRBV13 and TRBJ1-1; D not resolved. CDR3 size: 13 residues. CDR1 is PRHDT, CDR2 FYEKMQ, per germline (reference sequence). The V end was cut by 8 bases, the J end by 2 bases, with 12 bases between.

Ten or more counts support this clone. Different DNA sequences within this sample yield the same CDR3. CDR3 nucleotides: TGTGCCAGCAGCCAAGGCAGACACACAGATACGCAGTATTTT. This codes for CASSQGRHTDTQYF. This chain uses TRBV14 with TRBJ2-3, with D uncertain. The CDR3 contains 14 residues. Germline V CDR1 and CDR2: SGHDN, FVKESK. Trimming stripped 1 base from V and 2 bases from J, with 7 bases between.

This CDR3 reads CASSQLDRGYGYTF. As DNA, the CDR3 is TGCGCCAGCAGCCAACTCGACAGGGGTTATGGCTACACCTTC. The chain recombines TRBV4-1 with TRBJ1-2, with 8 bases matching TRBD1. Germline V CDR1 and CDR2: MGHRA, YSYEKL. Trimming took 2 bases from V and 5 from J; bases not matched to a gene: 4. The CDR3 consists of 14 residues.

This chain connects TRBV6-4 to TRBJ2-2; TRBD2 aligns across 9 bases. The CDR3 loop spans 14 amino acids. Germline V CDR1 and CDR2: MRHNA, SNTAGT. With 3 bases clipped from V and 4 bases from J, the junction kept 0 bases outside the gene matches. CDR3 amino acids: CASSERGGTGELFF. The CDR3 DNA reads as TGTGCCAGCAGTGAGCGGGGGGGCACCGGGGAGCTGTTTTTT.

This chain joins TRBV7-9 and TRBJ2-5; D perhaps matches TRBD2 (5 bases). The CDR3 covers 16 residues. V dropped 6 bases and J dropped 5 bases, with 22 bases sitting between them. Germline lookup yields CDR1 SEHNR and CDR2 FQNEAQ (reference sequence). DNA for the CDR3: TGTGCCAGCAGTCCACCGAGGGTGGCCCGAAGGGAGACCCAGTACTTC. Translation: CASSPPRVARRETQYF.

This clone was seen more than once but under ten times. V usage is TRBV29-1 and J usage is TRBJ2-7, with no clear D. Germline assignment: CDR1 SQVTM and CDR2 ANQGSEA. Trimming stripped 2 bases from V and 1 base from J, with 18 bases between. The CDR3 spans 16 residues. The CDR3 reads CSVESSGRSESYEQYF. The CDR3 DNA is TGCAGCGTTGAATCTTCGGGCAGGAGCGAGTCCTACGAGCAGTACTTC.

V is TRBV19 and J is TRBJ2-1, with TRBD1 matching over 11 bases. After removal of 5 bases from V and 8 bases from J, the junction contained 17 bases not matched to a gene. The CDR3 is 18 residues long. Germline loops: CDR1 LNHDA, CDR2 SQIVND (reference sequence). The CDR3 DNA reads TGTGCCAGTAGTCCGTACCCTTTCCGGGACAGGGGGATCGATGAGCAGTTCTTC. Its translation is CASSPYPFRDRGIDEQFF.

CDR3 in amino acids: CSVPNRETNYGYTF. As DNA, the CDR3 is TGCAGCGTCCCCAACAGGGAAACTAACTATGGCTACACCTTC. The V gene is TRBV29-1, the J gene TRBJ1-2; weak D call: TRBD1 (6 bases). The CDR3 sequence is 14 residues long. V was shortened by 6 bases and J by 0 bases, with 14 bases between the two germline ends. Germline-derived CDR1 and CDR2 are SQVTM and ANQGSEA.

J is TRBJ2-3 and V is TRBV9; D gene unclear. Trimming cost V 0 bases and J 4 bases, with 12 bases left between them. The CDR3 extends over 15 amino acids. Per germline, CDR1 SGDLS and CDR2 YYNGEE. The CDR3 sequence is CASSVVSTPSDTQYF. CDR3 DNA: TGTGCCAGCAGCGTAGTGTCAACTCCCTCAGATACGCAGTATTTT.

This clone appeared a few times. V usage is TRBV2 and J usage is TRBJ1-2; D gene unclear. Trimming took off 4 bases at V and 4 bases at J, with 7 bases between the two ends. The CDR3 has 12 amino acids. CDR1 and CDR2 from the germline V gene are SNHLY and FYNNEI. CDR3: CASSGVSYGYTF. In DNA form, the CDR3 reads TGTGCCAGCAGTGGTGTCAGCTATGGCTACACCTTC. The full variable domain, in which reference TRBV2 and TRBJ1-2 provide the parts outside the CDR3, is EPEVTQTPSHQVTQMGQEVILRCVPISNHLYFYWYRQILGQKVEFLVSFYNNEISEKSEIFDDQFSVERPDGSNFTLKIRSTKLEDSAMYFCASSGVSYGYTFGSGTRLTVV.

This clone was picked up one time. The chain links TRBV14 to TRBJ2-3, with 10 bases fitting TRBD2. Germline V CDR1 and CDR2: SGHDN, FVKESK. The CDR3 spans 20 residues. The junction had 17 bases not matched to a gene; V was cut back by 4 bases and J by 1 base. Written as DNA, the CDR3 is TGTGCCAGCAGCCTACCTTCACCGAAGCGGGGGGGAGATCGCACAGATACGCAGTATTTT. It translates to CASSLPSPKRGGDRTDTQYF.